This paragraph covers one TCR beta chain sequence. Antigen: not known. The data derive from a study of B cell selection in AIRE deficiency. Sequencing used immunoSEQ multiplex PCR; TCRdb keeps in-frame clones, though not all of them. The table includes roughly 17,000 clones, just over 90% detected once. General study results and limits: About 29% of healthy-donor shared Treg TCRbeta sequences appeared in patient Tconv cells. Of about 3,900 shared Treg TCRbeta sequences, roughly 32% were healthy-donor-only and around 8.7% patient-only.

CDR1 MNHEY and CDR2 SVGAGI come from the germline V gene. The CDR3 is 12 amino acids. V was clipped by 2 bases and J by 7 bases, with 9 bases between them. The regulatory T cell sort gate was CD4+CD25hiCD127low/negative. Healthy unrelated donors supplied the control samples. The clonotype was recovered from a human donor in good health. The sequencing input was CD4+CD25+ Tregs sorted from PBMCs. This chain connects TRBV6-5 to TRBJ2-7; D ambiguous. CDR3 bases: TGTGCCAGCAGTTACGGCCTCCTGGAGCAGTACTTC. This sequence encodes CASSYGLLEQYF.